One and the same sample provided the 24 T cell receptor beta chains below, sequenced in a study of cytomegalovirus exposure and HLA in healthy donors. This PCR relied on a set of 60 Vbeta primers and 13 Jbeta primers. TCRdb keeps only in-frame clones here, not all; method: immunoSEQ multiplex PCR. The table has more than 150,000 clones, approximately 80% seen once. Sequencing was performed on PBMCs. All receptors derive from a woman aged 25 to 39 in good health and CMV-seronegative.

The gene calls are TRBV5-4 and TRBJ2-7; possible D gene TRBD1, 5 bases. V lost 4 bases to trimming and J lost 4 bases, with 9 bases between them. Germline V gene lookup returns CDR1 SGHNT and CDR2 YYREEE (reference sequence). The CDR3 consists of 12 residues. The CDR3: CASSTQGYEQYF. CDR3 in DNA: TGTGCCAGCAGCACCCAGGGTTACGAGCAGTACTTC.

This sequence joins TRBV4-1 and TRBJ2-5; the match to TRBD2 covers 10 bases. CDR1 is MGHRA, CDR2 YSYEKL, per germline. Trimming removed 5 bases from V and 2 bases from J; junction bases left unmatched: 11. This CDR3 comprises 17 residues. CDR3 in amino acids: CASSIFSSGGPQETQYF. In DNA, the CDR3 is TGCGCCAGCAGCATATTCTCTAGCGGGGGCCCTCAAGAGACCCAGTACTTC.

This rearrangement joins TRBV14 to TRBJ2-7; 15 bases match TRBD2. The CDR3 has 17 residues. Germline assignment: CDR1 SGHDN and CDR2 FVKESK. V lost 0 bases and J lost 7; bases outside the gene matches: 7. The DNA of the CDR3 is TGTGCCAGCAGCCAAGATGTGGTGGGACTAGCGGGGGGAGAGCAGTACTTC. Its translation is CASSQDVVGLAGGEQYF.

J is TRBJ2-1 and V is TRBV9; D may be TRBD2 (5 bases). Trimming took 4 bases from V and 8 from J, leaving 22 bases between them. The CDR3 totals 16 residues. CDR1 is SGDLS and CDR2 is YYNGEE in the germline V gene. The CDR3 is CASSLQTPTSTHEQFF. For the CDR3, the DNA is TGTGCCAGCAGCCTCCAAACCCCCACTAGTACCCATGAGCAGTTCTTC.

The genes are TRBV6-5 and TRBJ2-7, with TRBD1 identical over 8 bases. The germline V gene encodes CDR1 MNHEY and CDR2 SVGAGI. CDR3 size: 15 residues. V shed 1 base and J 3 bases; nucleotides not matched to a gene: 5. CDR3 residues: CASSYLSGTGYEQYF. In DNA, the CDR3 is TGTGCCAGCAGTTACTTATCCGGGACAGGCTACGAGCAGTACTTC.

The genes are TRBV4-2 and TRBJ2-5; D not resolved. Per germline, CDR1 LGHNA and CDR2 YNFKEQ. The germline V and J ends were trimmed by 1 base and 0 bases, with 9 bases remaining between them. The CDR3 extends over 15 amino acids. CDR3 in DNA: TGTGCCAGCAGCCAAGGCTCTACTCACCAAGAGACCCAGTACTTC. As protein: CASSQGSTHQETQYF.

The chain combines TRBV5-4 with TRBJ1-1; 7 bases align to TRBD1. Trimming took 0 bases from V and 7 from J; bases not matched to a gene: 6. From germline, CDR1 is SGHNT and CDR2 YYREEE (reference sequence). The CDR3 covers 14 residues. The CDR3 sequence is CASSLDLGGGEAFF. The CDR3 DNA reads as TGTGCCAGCAGCTTGGACCTAGGGGGCGGTGAAGCTTTCTTT.

The genes are TRBV7-9 and TRBJ2-7, with D perhaps matching TRBD2 (6 bases). The germline V gene has CDR1 SEHNR and CDR2 FQNEAQ (reference sequence). CDR3 length equals 15 residues. The V and J ends lost 5 bases and 5 bases respectively, with 19 bases between them. CDR3 DNA sequence: TGTGCCAGCAGCCCGAAGATCGGGAGTCGCGACGAGCAGTACTTC. Translation gives CASSPKIGSRDEQYF.

The J gene is TRBJ1-5, the V gene TRBV19; no clear D. Germline V gene data show CDR1 as LNHDA and CDR2 as SQIVND (reference sequence). The CDR3 has 16 residues. V gave up 2 bases and J gave up 0 bases, with 11 bases separating them. In nucleotides, the CDR3 is TGTGCCAGTAGTATAAACAGCTTTTATAGCAATCAGCCCCAGCATTTT. Translation: CASSINSFYSNQPQHF.

The chain carries TRBV4-3 and TRBJ2-5, with D maybe TRBD2 (7 bases). The CDR3 extends over 16 amino acids. The V gene's germline CDR1 is LGHNA and CDR2 YSLEER. V was shortened by 1 base and J by 3 bases, with 15 bases between the two germline ends. CDR3 residues: CASSQALLGGEETQYF. The DNA of the CDR3 is TGCGCCAGCAGCCAAGCCCTGTTAGGGGGGGAAGAGACCCAGTACTTC.

The chain combines TRBV5-1 with TRBJ2-7; D gene uncertain. The length of the CDR3 is 11 residues. Trimming left V 4 bases short and J 2 bases short, with 4 bases between. Per the germline V gene, CDR1 is SGHRS and CDR2 is YFSETQ. CDR3 sequence reads: CASSPTYEQYF. The CDR3, as DNA: TGCGCCAGCAGCCCTACCTACGAGCAGTACTTC.

Worth noting for this clone: Sequence at one end of the junction differs from germline and may be a read error. The chain links TRBV28 to TRBJ2-6; tentative D call: TRBD1 (5 bases). This CDR3 has 20 residues. In germline, CDR1 is MDHEN, CDR2 SYDVKM. DNA for the CDR3: TGTGCCAGCAGTTTATGGGTTGGCGGCCCCATGAATACTGGGGCCAACGGCCTGACTTTC. Translating gives CASSLWVGGPMNTGANGLTF.

This clone has only one observation. The chain combines TRBV28 with TRBJ1-5, with a tentative D call TRBD1 (6 bases). Trimming pared 6 bases from V and 7 bases from J, leaving 16 bases between. This CDR3 has 14 amino acids. CDR1 is MDHEN, CDR2 SYDVKM, per germline. CDR3 DNA: TGTGCCAGCAGCCCCGTTGCCAGGGGCCAGCCCCAGCATTTT. Translation: CASSPVARGQPQHF.

CDR3 nucleotide sequence: TGTGCCATCAGTGAGGACGACGGGGGGGGCGGGACCCAGTACTTC. This gives the protein CAISEDDGGGGTQYF. The chain has TRBV10-3 and TRBJ2-5; 8 nucleotides agree with TRBD2. V shed 2 bases and J 7 bases; nucleotides not matched to a gene: 9. Germline assignment: CDR1 ENHRY and CDR2 SYGVKD. The CDR3 has 15 residues.

The chain uses TRBV4-1 and TRBJ2-7; possible D gene TRBD1, 6 bases. The V end lost 0 bases, the J end lost 3 bases, and 15 bases lay between the germline ends. CDR3 length: 16 residues. The V gene's germline CDR1 is MGHRA and CDR2 YSYEKL. CDR3 amino acids: CASSQDLPRGNYEQYF. CDR3 coding DNA: TGCGCCAGCAGCCAAGATCTGCCAAGGGGGAACTACGAGCAGTACTTC.

This chain uses TRBV28 with TRBJ2-7, with 9 bases fitting TRBD1. Unmatched junction bases numbered 2, after V lost 2 bases and J lost 3 bases. Germline CDR1 reads MDHEN; CDR2 reads SYDVKM. CDR3 length: 14 amino acids. Here the CDR3 reads CASSLGTGYYEQYF. The CDR3, as DNA: TGTGCCAGCAGTTTAGGGACAGGGTACTACGAGCAGTACTTC. The full variable domain, completed using reference TRBV28 and TRBJ2-7, is DVKVTQSSRYLVKRTGEKVFLECVQDMDHENMFWYRQDPGLGLRLIYFSYDVKMKEKGDIPEGYSVSREKKERFSLILESASTNQTSMYLCASSLGTGYYEQYFGPGTRLTVT.

The count of this clone is one. The genes are TRBV5-4 and TRBJ2-5, with D perhaps TRBD1 (6 bases). The end of the DNA fits TRBJ2-7 better, so the J call may be wrong. The CDR3 extends over 15 amino acids. Germline V gene sequence: CDR1 SGHNT, CDR2 YYREEE (reference sequence). The CDR3 region is CASSRLGGDPYEQYF. The DNA for the CDR3 is TGTGCCAGCAGCCGCCTAGGGGGAGACCCCTACGAGCAGTACTTC.

This chain joins TRBV4-3 and TRBJ1-4; tentatively, D is TRBD1 (5 bases). This CDR3 has 16 amino acids. V was shortened by 2 bases and J by 6 bases, with 16 bases between the two germline ends. Germline values: CDR1 LGHNA, CDR2 YSLEER. CDR3 DNA sequence: TGCGCCAGCAGCCAACTACCGACAGTCCTGGATGAAAAACTGTTTTTT. As protein: CASSQLPTVLDEKLFF.

The rearrangement joins TRBV4-3 to TRBJ1-2; D gene uncertain. The CDR3 totals 14 residues. V lost 3 bases and J lost 7, with 15 bases in between. CDR1 is LGHNA, CDR2 YSLEER, per germline. This CDR3 is CASSHAQNLGGYTF. CDR3 nucleotide sequence: TGCGCCAGCAGCCATGCACAGAATCTCGGTGGCTACACCTTC.

The chain joins TRBV10-3 to TRBJ2-1; 13 positions agree with TRBD2. After removal of 6 bases from V and 2 bases from J, the junction contained 7 bases not matched to a gene. Per the germline V gene, CDR1 is ENHRY and CDR2 is SYGVKD. The CDR3 runs 17 residues. CDR3 sequence: CAISYSGLAGAYNEQFF. DNA for the CDR3: TGTGCCATCAGCTATTCTGGACTAGCGGGAGCCTACAATGAGCAGTTCTTC.

In regard to this clone: Other nucleotide sequences from this sample produce the same CDR3. The chain has TRBV19 and TRBJ1-5, with TRBD1 matching 8 bases. CDR3 length equals 14 residues. Germline CDR1 reads LNHDA; CDR2 reads SQIVND (reference sequence). V was pared by 6 bases and J by 2 bases, with 3 bases of the junction left unmatched. CDR3 residues: CASSTTGGNQPQHF. Written as DNA, the CDR3 is TGTGCCAGTAGCACGACAGGGGGCAATCAGCCCCAGCATTTT.

J is TRBJ1-2 and V is TRBV18; 7 nucleotides match TRBD1. CDR1 and CDR2 from the germline V gene are KGHSH and LQKENI. Trimming at V came to 5 bases and at J to 6 bases, leaving 3 bases not matched to a gene. CDR3 size: 12 residues. The CDR3 region is CASSYTGDGYTF. The CDR3 bases are TGTGCCAGCTCATATACAGGGGATGGCTACACCTTC.

The rearrangement joins TRBV27 to TRBJ2-3; no clear D. The CDR3 extends over 12 amino acids. The V gene's germline CDR1 is MNHEY and CDR2 SMNVEV (reference sequence). V was shortened by 4 bases and J by 2 bases, with 4 bases between the two germline ends. DNA of the CDR3: TGTGCCAGCAGTTCAATCACAGATACGCAGTATTTT. It translates to CASSSITDTQYF.

The gene calls are TRBV7-3 and TRBJ2-3, with D possibly TRBD2 on 5 matching bases. The CDR3 is 13 residues long. Germline CDR1 and CDR2: SGHTA and FQGTGA. V was clipped by 5 bases and J by 4 bases, with 10 bases between them. The CDR3 reads CASSRGSADTQYF. CDR3 nucleotides: TGTGCCAGCAGCCGAGGGAGTGCAGATACGCAGTATTTT.